This T cell receptor beta chain came from a study of cytomegalovirus exposure and HLA in healthy donors. Findings and limits, study-wide: Approximately 160 TCR beta chains were listed as cytomegalovirus-associated. Prior analysis indicated that the majority of TCR beta V segments exhibited productivity approximately 87% or approximately 30% of the time. In a later analysis, TCR association rates varied by HLA locus: DRB1 most, HLA-C fewest. In a later analysis, HLA-associated TCR beta chains were more clonally expanded than equally common others.

Concerning this clone: As yet, its antigen is unknown.

PCR was performed using 60 Vbeta and 13 Jbeta primers. Sequenced by immunoSEQ multiplex PCR; TCRdb stores in-frame clones only, minus some. The table lists more than 95,000 clones, roughly 74% of them singletons, with under 3% in the top ten. The CDR3 is 15 amino acids. Germline V lookup: CDR1 KGHSH, CDR2 LQKENI. The V end lost 3 bases, the J end lost 6 bases, and 12 bases lay between the germline ends. The chain is built from TRBV18 and TRBJ1-6, with D maybe TRBD1 (5 bases). Sample: PBMCs. The source is a female donor in good health and CMV-seropositive. The CDR3 DNA reads as TGTGCCAGCTCACCCCCGGGGGTGAGTAATTCACCCCTCCACTTT. It specifies CASSPPGVSNSPLHF.